The text below deals with one TCR beta chain. This entry belongs to a study of T cells expressing NK-cell markers. Study summary: Beta-chain profiling covered CD3+CD56+NKG2C+, CD3+CD56+NKG2C- and CD3+CD56-NKG2C+ sorted subsets.

The CDR3 spans 15 residues. Germline V gives CDR1 SGHAT, CDR2 FQNNGV. From its re-call of the 5' RACE reads, TCRdb lists each CDR3 protein once, without DNA. The listing contains 300,000 to 500,000 distinct CDR3 sequences. This sequence originates from a woman in her forties or fifties in good health. The genes are TRBV11-2 and TRBJ2-1; the TRBD1 assignment by TCRdb is unverifiable without DNA. Sequencing was performed on blood T cells: a sorted CD56 or NKG2C T cell subset, CD4+ or CD8+ T cells, or bulk PBMC T cells (not recorded which). The CDR3 sequence: CASSPGGSRYNEQFF.